The 2 T cell receptor beta chains in this list originate from one sample, sequenced in a study of blood T cell repertoires in COVID-19. The assay was immunoSEQ multiplex PCR, and TCRdb's table has in-frame clones only and misses some. The sample carries over 150,000 clones, over 80% recorded once. Material for sequencing was peripheral blood. The receptors were gathered from a woman older than 75 with active or convalescent COVID-19.

By sample share, this clone is large. V and J are TRBV20-1 and TRBJ2-7; TRBD1 aligns across 10 bases. With 3 bases clipped from V and 1 base from J, the junction kept 6 bases outside the gene matches. Germline loops: CDR1 DFQATT, CDR2 SNEGSKA (reference sequence). The CDR3 extends over 15 amino acids. The CDR3 region has the DNA TGCAGTGCTAGTATTGGGGACAGGGGATCCTACGAGCAGTACTTC. It codes for CSASIGDRGSYEQYF.

The V and J genes are TRBV19 and TRBJ1-4; D gene uncertain. CDR1 LNHDA and CDR2 SQIVND come from the germline V gene (reference sequence). The V end was cut by 5 bases, the J end by 2 bases, with 15 bases between. This CDR3 contains 16 residues. The CDR3 here is CASSSNDRRTNEKLFF. CDR3 nucleotide sequence: TGTGCCAGTAGTTCAAACGACCGGCGGACTAATGAAAAACTGTTTTTT. Using reference TRBV19 and TRBJ1-4 for the parts outside the CDR3, the full variable domain is DGGITQSPKYLFRKEGQNVTLSCEQNLNHDAMYWYRQDPGQGLRLIYYSQIVNDFQKGDIAEGYSVSREKKESFPLTVTSAQKNPTAFYLCASSSNDRRTNEKLFFGSGTQLSVL.